This TCR beta chain came from a study of CD8 T cells in ankylosing spondylitis. On this clonotype itself: As yet, its antigen is unknown.

General study findings and limits: Seemingly distinctive of ankylosing spondylitis blood was a TCR beta motif formed by eight highly homologous variants.

Trimming took 4 bases from V and 5 from J, leaving 17 bases between them. This CDR3 contains 16 residues. The germline CDR1 and CDR2 sequences are SGHDN and FVKESK. TCRdb redid the calling of the 5' RACE reads with MiXCR, one entry per CDR3 protein. The sample includes over 600,000 distinct CDR3 sequences, about 20% of them seen just once. Sequenced: blood, either unsorted or a sorted T cell fraction (not recorded which). This clonotype was obtained from a male donor with ankylosing spondylitis. The chain employs TRBV14 and TRBJ2-2, with TRBD2 as a possible D gene (5 bases). CDR3 protein: CASSLRDGRKTGELFF. As DNA, the CDR3 is TGTGCCAGCAGCCTTCGTGATGGGAGAAAAACCGGGGAGCTGTTTTTT. The full variable domain, with the rest looked up from reference TRBV14 and TRBJ2-2, is EAGVTQFPSHSVIEKGQTVTLRCDPISGHDNLYWYRRVMGKEIKFLLHFVKESKQDESGMPNNRFLAERTGGTYSTLKVQPAELEDSGVYFCASSLRDGRKTGELFFGEGSRLTVL.